This TCR beta chain was obtained from a study of response to subunit inactivated influenza vaccine listed by TCRdb under 2018. Notes on the research overall: Deep quantitative T cell receptor repertoire profiling was used in the study to track responses to a trivalent subunit inactivated influenza vaccine.

Via the germline V gene, CDR1 is MNHEY and CDR2 SVGAGI. V and J are trimmed by 4 bases and 0 bases, and the gene matches miss 5 bases of the junction. The CDR3 measures 16 amino acids from cysteine to phenylalanine. Only the CDR3 portion is preserved as DNA: 48 bases, with reading frame beginning at the first base. General findings and caveats noted by the study authors: It was suggested by the authors that each seasonal influenza vaccination may recruit only a limited number of new T cells.

This clonotype was observed a handful of times. Its antigen is unknown. Per-nucleotide qualities are absent, and no much larger clonotype sits a single base away. The receptor library was made with RT-PCR. The sequencer was an Illumina HiSeq 2500. TCRdb redid the processing of the public reads, applying fastp at Q25 and MiXCR, and retained in-frame beta chains. Every CDR3 protein is listed once, alongside the most common genes and DNA of its rows. Here the sample has 500,000 or so distinct CDR3 sequences; 16% occur a single time. 3% to 3.5% of the sample is in the top ten clones. The sample was CD4+ T cells sorted from PBMCs, taken 23 to 25 months after vaccination. This TCR was recovered from a man aged 50 to 69 who received an inactivated influenza vaccine. Donor details come from another sample of the same person, matched by shared clones. Rearrangement joined TRBV6-5 to TRBJ2-1; the junction holds 8 bases that match TRBD1. The CDR3 region has the sequence CASSFRGPSSYNEQFF. The nucleotides read TGTGCCAGCAGTTTCAGGGGGCCCAGCTCCTACAATGAGCAGTTCTTC.